These T cell receptor beta chains were read from a single sample in a study of T cell responses to AZD1222 COVID-19 vaccine. Measured with immunoSEQ multiplex PCR; TCRdb has only the in-frame clones, and not every one. There are around 150,000 clones in the sample; 94% occur only once, and 0.6% to 0.7% lies in the top ten. Source: peripheral blood, taken on day 0 of AZD1222 vaccination. All receptors come from an adult in good health. Both conserved end residues are part of each CDR3. A D gene is named only where the DNA matches it firmly. Rows may omit the clone size; those that give it use once, few, many or a size class.

j_gene | v_gene | abundance | d_gene | CDR3aa | CDR3nt
TRBJ2-3 | TRBV30 | NA | NA | CAWRGTTDTQYF | TGTGCCTGGAGGGGGACTACAGATACGCAGTATTTT
TRBJ1-2 | TRBV5-1 | once | NA | CASSLGGPQTYGYTF | TGCGCCAGCAGCTTGGGGGGCCCTCAAACTTATGGCTACACCTTC
TRBJ1-3 | TRBV19 | NA | NA | CASQIGGVGNTIYF | TGTGCCAGCCAGATAGGAGGGGTTGGAAACACCATATATTTT
TRBJ2-3 | TRBV4-2 | NA | TRBD2 | CASSQDLAGGTDTQYF | TGTGCCAGCAGCCAAGATCTAGCGGGAGGCACAGATACGCAGTATTTT
TRBJ1-5 | TRBV24-1 | NA | NA | CATSDRSNQPQHF | TGTGCCACCAGTGATAGGAGCAATCAGCCCCAGCATTTT
TRBJ2-7 | TRBV30 | NA | TRBD2 | CAWRYGTSYEQYF | TGTGCCTGGAGGTATGGGACTAGCTACGAGCAGTACTTC
TRBJ1-6 | TRBV27 | NA | NA | CASTPEGRAYNSPLHF | TGTGCCAGCACCCCGGAGGGGAGGGCCTATAATTCACCCCTCCACTTT
TRBJ1-2 | TRBV28 | NA | TRBD1 | CASSSPLGTGGNGYTF | TGTGCCAGCAGTTCCCCTTTGGGGACAGGGGGCAATGGCTACACCTTC
TRBJ2-2 | TRBV14 | NA | NA | CASSQGVRLGELFF | TGTGCCAGCAGCCAAGGGGTCAGACTCGGGGAGCTGTTTTTT
TRBJ1-1 | TRBV11-2 | NA | NA | CASSLVPQGTNTEAFF | TGTGCCAGCAGCTTAGTGCCTCAGGGGACGAACACTGAAGCTTTCTTT
TRBJ2-7 | TRBV18 | NA | NA | CASSPPGVYEQYF | TGTGCCAGCTCACCTCCCGGGGTCTACGAGCAGTACTTC
TRBJ1-4 | TRBV7-9 | NA | NA | CASSPNPGSTNEKLFF | TGTGCCAGCAGCCCGAACCCGGGCTCAACTAATGAAAAACTGTTTTTT